This T cell receptor (beta chain) came from a study of beta chain features in type 1 diabetes. General observations from the study: Across patients, naive, central memory and Treg TCRB repertoires exhibited apparently greater similarity than was observed across healthy donors.

Every isolated RNA sample was fully reverse transcribed, so sequencing captured expressed TCRB transcripts. A few million reads were obtained on average from naive, central memory and regulatory T cell samples. The assay was immunoSEQ multiplex PCR, and TCRdb's table has in-frame clones only and misses some. The data hold 500,000 to 700,000 clones, with less than 20% observed a single time. Staining for CD45RO/CCR7/CD25/CD127/CD95/CD27 allowed sorting of CD4+ naive, central memory, regulatory and stem cell-like memory cells. The V gene end was trimmed by 0 bases and the J gene end by 3 bases; junction bases not matched to a gene: 4. CDR3 length equals 15 residues. Germline assignment: CDR1 LNHNV and CDR2 YYDKDF (reference sequence). As regards this clone: The antigen is not known.

The sample comprised naive CD4+ T cells from blood. The gene calls are TRBV15 and TRBJ2-7, with 8 bases that match TRBD2. This receptor was taken from a man aged 18 to 35 in good health. The DNA of the CDR3 is TGTGCCACCAGCAGAGATGCGGGAGGTGGCTACGAGCAGTACTTC. This encodes CATSRDAGGGYEQYF.